This T cell receptor beta chain appears in the sequencing data of a study of shared clonotypes between healthy human individuals. Donors comprised only Caucasian adults living in Nashville, Tennessee. Without sorting, samples used some 90 million PBMCs for genomic DNA. The V end was cut by 3 bases, the J end by 1 base, with 15 bases between. Per germline, CDR1 KGHSH and CDR2 LQKENI. The CDR3 sequence is 16 residues long. As concerns this clone: What it binds is not known.

Study-wide results and caveats: The authors expected sequencing depth to affect clonotype sharing among donors.

As processed by the authors: ImmunoSEQ output lacked quality scores and full-length reads, limiting matched filtering. Method: immunoSEQ multiplex PCR; TCRdb's copy keeps in-frame clones and lacks some. Clone size and the V and J calls come from that table; the DNA yielded D and trimming. The sample lists about half a million clones, around three quarters seen once, with more than 10% in the top ten. This sequence was found in a woman in her forties in good health. Some clones in this sample may be carry-over from other donors' samples. The V and J genes are TRBV18 and TRBJ1-1; D not resolved. The material sequenced was PBMCs. Written as DNA, the CDR3 is TGTGCCAGCTCACCCATGAGGTCCCCCAGGAACACTGAAGCTTTCTTT. Amino acids: CASSPMRSPRNTEAFF.